This TCR beta chain was observed in a study of Graves' ophthalmopathy and Graves' hyperthyroidism. General study results and limits: The model achieved about 70% sensitivity and over 72% specificity for ophthalmopathy progression.

In its sample, this clonotype was seen many times. The antigen remains unidentified. As the template, RNA transcripts were used to amplify TCR beta CDR3 regions. First-round RT-PCR with HTBI primers preceded a second-round multiplex PCR. TCRdb redid the calling of the multiplex PCR reads with MiXCR, one entry per CDR3 protein. The sample holds 600,000 to 700,000 distinct CDR3 sequences, about two fifths seen once. Germline V gene lookup returns CDR1 SEHNR and CDR2 FQNEAQ (reference sequence). V lost 3 bases and J lost 5, with 13 bases in between. The CDR3 is made up of 14 amino acids. J is TRBJ1-1 and V is TRBV7-9; D ambiguous. The sequence came from an adult man with Graves' ophthalmopathy. Sequenced sample: peripheral blood. In nucleotides, the CDR3 is TGTGCCAGCAGCTTGGCCCGGATCGGGACTGAAGCTTTCTTT. This codes for CASSLARIGTEAFF. The entire variable domain, with the rest obtained from reference TRBV7-9 and TRBJ1-1, is as follows: DTGVSQNPRHKITKRGQNVTFRCDPISEHNRLYWYRQTLGQGPEFLTYFQNEAQLEKSRLLSDRFSAERPKGSFSTLEIQRTEQGDSAMYLCASSLARIGTEAFFGQGTRLTVV.